A selection of T cell receptor beta chains follows, all from one sample in a study of T cell responses to AZD1222 COVID-19 vaccine. Only in-frame clones appear in the TCRdb table, and some are missing; sequencing was by immunoSEQ multiplex PCR. The table includes around 110,000 clones, approximately 85% detected once. The sample here was peripheral blood, taken on day 0 of MenACWY control vaccination. The receptors here all came from an adult in good health. Both conserved end residues are part of each CDR3. The order of the fields is V gene, clone size, D gene, J gene, CDR3 DNA, CDR3 protein. The D gene is left open where the match is weak. Some rows have no size entry. The others give once, few or many, or a class for an expanded clone.

V: TRBV30; size: NA; D: NA; J: TRBJ2-1; DNA: TGTGCCTGGAGTCCCCCGAGCTCCTACAATGAGCAGTTCTTC; CDR3: CAWSPPSSYNEQFF
V: TRBV19; size: NA; D: NA; J: TRBJ1-2; DNA: TGTGCCAGTAGTATTTGGCAGCGCGTTGGCTATGGCTACACCTTC; CDR3: CASSIWQRVGYGYTF
V: TRBV6-1; size: NA; D: NA; J: TRBJ1-1; DNA: TGTGCCAGCAGTGACCCGGGACGCACGAACACTGAAGCTTTCTTT; CDR3: CASSDPGRTNTEAFF
V: TRBV2; size: NA; D: NA; J: TRBJ1-2; DNA: TGTGCCAGCAGAGGACAGATTAATAATTATGGCTACACCTTC; CDR3: CASRGQINNYGYTF
V: TRBV27; size: once; D: NA; J: TRBJ1-4; DNA: TGTGCCAGCAGCTACACCCCGAACAGTGAAAAACTGTTTTTT; CDR3: CASSYTPNSEKLFF
V: TRBV5-1; size: NA; D: NA; J: TRBJ2-3; DNA: TGCGCCAGCAGCTGGGCTAGCACAGATACGCAGTATTTT; CDR3: CASSWASTDTQYF
V: TRBV11-2; size: NA; D: TRBD1; J: TRBJ2-7; DNA: TGTGCCAGCAGCTCCATGGACAGGATCTCCTACGAGCAGTACTTC; CDR3: CASSSMDRISYEQYF
V: TRBV18; size: NA; D: NA; J: TRBJ1-1; DNA: TGTGCCAGCTCACCATCTCCAGTGAACACTGAAGCTTTCTTT; CDR3: CASSPSPVNTEAFF
V: TRBV6-2/TRBV6-3; size: NA; D: NA; J: TRBJ1-5; DNA: TGTGCCAGCAGTAACGGGCTTAAGGCCATATCTGGCAATCAGCCCCAGCATTTT; CDR3: CASSNGLKAISGNQPQHF
V: TRBV5-1; size: NA; D: NA; J: TRBJ1-1; DNA: TGCGCCAGCAGCCGAACCCAGGGGTCCCGCCAGAACACTGAAGCTTTCTTT; CDR3: CASSRTQGSRQNTEAFF
V: TRBV7-2; size: NA; D: NA; J: TRBJ2-2; DNA: TGTGCCAGCAGCTTAGGTCCAGGGGAAGTCACCGGGGAGCTGTTTTTT; CDR3: CASSLGPGEVTGELFF